The rows below give T cell receptor beta chains drawn from one sample of a study of blood T cell repertoires in COVID-19. Assay: immunoSEQ multiplex PCR; the TCRdb copy retains only in-frame clones and omits some. This table has 200,000 or so clones, approximately 84% appearing once. Material: peripheral blood. The receptors were gathered from a human donor with acute or convalescent COVID-19. The donor label of this sample is uncertain. The CDR3 runs from the conserved cysteine through the conserved F or W.

TRBJ2-2,15,TRBV7-9,CASSFTGANTGELFF
TRBJ2-7,16,TRBV7-2,CASSLAVGSGLYEQYF
TRBJ1-3,12,TRBV28,CASTGPGNTIYF
TRBJ2-7,12,TRBV28,CASSLLGTEQYF
TRBJ2-6,17,TRBV6-2/TRBV6-3,CASSYVQGSSGANVLTF
TRBJ1-2,14,TRBV4-1,CASSLEAVNYGYTF
TRBJ2-7,13,TRBV2,CASNPLAGVEQYF
TRBJ1-1,15,TRBV5-1,CASSAGGGGNTEAFF
TRBJ1-2,15,TRBV4-2,CASSQPAQGWGGYTF
TRBJ2-2,14,TRBV3-1/TRBV3-2,CASSLGTRTGELFF
TRBJ1-4,11,TRBV20-1,CSAELNEKLFF
TRBJ2-7,15,TRBV6-5,CASKPQGSWSYEQYF
TRBJ2-2,15,TRBV9,CASSVDLASTGELFF
TRBJ1-6,15,TRBV27,CASSFRGQNNSPLHF
TRBJ1-1,14,TRBV25-1,CASSEDRGSTEAFF
TRBJ1-5,15,TRBV6-2/TRBV6-3,CASSYDGGNNQPQHF
TRBJ1-5,13,TRBV12-3/TRBV12-4,CASTSQGTKPQHF
TRBJ1-2,15,TRBV21-1,CASSNRDRGRNGYTF
TRBJ2-1,14,TRBV7-9,CASSSGSSYNEQFF